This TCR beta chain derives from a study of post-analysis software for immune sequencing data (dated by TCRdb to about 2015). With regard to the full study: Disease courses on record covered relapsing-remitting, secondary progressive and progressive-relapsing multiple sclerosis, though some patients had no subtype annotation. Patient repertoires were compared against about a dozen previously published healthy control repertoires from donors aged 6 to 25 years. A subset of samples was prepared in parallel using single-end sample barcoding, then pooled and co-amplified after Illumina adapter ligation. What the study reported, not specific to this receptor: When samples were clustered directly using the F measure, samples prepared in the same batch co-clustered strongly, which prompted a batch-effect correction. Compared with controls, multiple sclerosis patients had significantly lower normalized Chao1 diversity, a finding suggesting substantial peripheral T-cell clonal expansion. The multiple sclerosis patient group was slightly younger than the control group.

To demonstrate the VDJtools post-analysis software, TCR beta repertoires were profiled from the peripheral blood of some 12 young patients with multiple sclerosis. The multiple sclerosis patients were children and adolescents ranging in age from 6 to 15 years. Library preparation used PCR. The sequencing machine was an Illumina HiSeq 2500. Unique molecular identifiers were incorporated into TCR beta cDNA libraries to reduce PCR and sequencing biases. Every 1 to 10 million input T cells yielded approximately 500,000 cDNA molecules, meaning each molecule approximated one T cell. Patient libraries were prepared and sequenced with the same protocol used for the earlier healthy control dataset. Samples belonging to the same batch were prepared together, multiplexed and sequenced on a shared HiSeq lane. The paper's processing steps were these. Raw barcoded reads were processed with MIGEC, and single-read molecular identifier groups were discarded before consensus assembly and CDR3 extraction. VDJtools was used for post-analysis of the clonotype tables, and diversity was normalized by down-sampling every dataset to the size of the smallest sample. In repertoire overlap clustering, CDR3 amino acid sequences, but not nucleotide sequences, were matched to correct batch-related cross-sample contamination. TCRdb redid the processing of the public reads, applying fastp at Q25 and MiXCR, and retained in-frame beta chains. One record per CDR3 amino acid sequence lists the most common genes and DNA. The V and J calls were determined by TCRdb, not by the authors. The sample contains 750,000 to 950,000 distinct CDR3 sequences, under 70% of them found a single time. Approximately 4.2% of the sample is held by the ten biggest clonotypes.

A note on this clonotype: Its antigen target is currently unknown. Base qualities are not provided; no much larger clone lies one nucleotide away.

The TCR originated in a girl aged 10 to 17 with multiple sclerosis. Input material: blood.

CDR3 region: CASSPWAGALEELFF. The nucleotide sequence is given as TGTGCCAGCAGCCCCTGGGCAGGGGCGTTAGAGGAGCTGTTTTTT. This chain is built from TRBV7-2 and TRBJ2-2; TRBD1 is a weak D gene call, 6 bases matching. Trimming removed 5 bases from V and 10 bases from J, leaving 20 bases between the germline ends. The CDR3 runs 15 residues from the cysteine to the phenylalanine. The read is trimmed to its CDR3 DNA, 45 bases read in frame from base 1. The germline V gene sets CDR1 to SGHTA and CDR2 to FQGNSA.